What follows are 10 T cell receptor beta chains derived from one specimen sequenced in a study of tissue T cells after allogeneic stem cell transplantation. TCRdb's copy holds only in-frame clones and misses some; the assay was immunoSEQ multiplex PCR. This table holds roughly 50,000 clones, about 73% found once. Source material: sorted cells pooled from one or two spleens. Receptors were obtained from a pool of C57BL/6 mice in good health.

As concerns this clone: The genes and germline here are from mouse. The read terminates 1 residue ahead of where the CDR3 ends, so the germline J gene completes it. The V gene is TRBV5, the J gene TRBJ2-3, with 7 bases identical to TRBD2. The trim removed 1 base at V and 2 bases at J, leaving 3 bases unmatched. Per the germline V gene, CDR1 is LGHNA and CDR2 is YNLKQL (reference sequence). The CDR3 loop spans 15 amino acids. The sequenced CDR3 bases are TGTGCCAGCAGCCAAGGAACTGGGGCTGCAGAAACGCTGTAT. This encodes CASSQGTGAAETLY. The whole CDR3 protein is CASSQGTGAAETLYF.

A note on this clone: Mouse gene names and germline throughout. The read ends 1 residue before the CDR3 terminus; that terminus is restored from the germline J gene. V is TRBV14 and J is TRBJ2-5, with D perhaps matching TRBD1 or TRBD2 (5 bases each). Germline V CDR1 and CDR2: SGHDT, FRDEAV. This CDR3 region has 13 residues. The V gene lost 1 base and the J gene lost 6 bases, with 9 bases spanning the gap. The part of the CDR3 DNA that was read is TGTGCCAGCAGTTTCGTGGGGCCGGACACCCAGTAC. This sequence encodes CASSFVGPDTQY. The CDR3 as a whole reads CASSFVGPDTQYF.

For this clone: The gene symbols are mouse symbols. The read ends 1 residue shy of where the CDR3 ends; the end is completed using the germline J gene. This rearrangement joins TRBV4 to TRBJ2-5, with D possibly matching TRBD2 (6 bases). Germline CDR1 and CDR2: LGHDT and YNNKQL (reference sequence). V gave up 6 bases and J gave up 5 bases, with 12 bases separating them. This CDR3 has 13 residues. CDR3 DNA, as far as it was read: TGTGCCAGCAGAGGGACGGGGGGAGACACCCAGTAC. Translated: CASRGTGGDTQY. The entire CDR3 protein reads CASRGTGGDTQYF.

Worth noting for this clone: Mouse germline and gene names are used. With the read ending 1 residue before the CDR3 end, the germline J gene is used to fill in that end. The chain combines TRBV3 with TRBJ1-1; maybe TRBD1 (5 bases). V was clipped by 3 bases and J by 1 base, with 9 bases between them. The germline CDR1 and CDR2 sequences are SNHLY and FYNGKV (reference sequence). This CDR3 region has 14 residues. Here the CDR3 reads CASSFRQGNTEVFF. The DNA read from the CDR3 is TGTGCCAGCAGCTTCAGGCAGGGGAACACAGAAGTCTTC.

As concerns this clone: The germline and genes are mouse ones. From the germline J gene comes the end of the CDR3, since the read stops 1 residue before it. J is TRBJ1-1 and V is TRBV19; D remains unclear. The CDR3 is 14 amino acids. Germline-derived CDR1 and CDR2 are FNHDT and SITEND (reference sequence). V was shortened by 1 base and J by 0 bases, with 7 bases between the two germline ends. CDR3 protein: CASSILQTNTEVFF. CDR3 DNA, as far as it was read: TGTGCCAGCAGTATACTCCAAACAAACACAGAAGTCTTC.

As concerns this clone: Gene names denote mouse genes. The CDR3 end is not reached by the read, which stops 1 residue before it; the germline J gene fills it in. V and J are TRBV31 and TRBJ2-1; D assignment may be TRBD1 or TRBD2 (5 bases each). The CDR3 covers 13 residues. Germline V gene sequence: CDR1 GKSSPN, CDR2 SITVG. With 4 bases removed from V and 0 bases from J, the gap between germline ends came to 7 bases. The CDR3: CAWIGANYAEQFF. The sequenced part of the CDR3 DNA is TGTGCCTGGATTGGGGCTAACTATGCTGAGCAGTTC.

Of note for this clone: The germline and genes are mouse ones. The read ends 1 residue early relative to the CDR3; the germline J gene fills the gap. The chain employs TRBV5 and TRBJ1-3; 10 nucleotides match TRBD1. The CDR3 loop spans 15 amino acids. Trimming took 4 bases from V and 0 from J; bases not matched to a gene: 0. CDR1 LGHNA and CDR2 YNLKQL come from the germline V gene (reference sequence). The CDR3 spells CASSRQGASGNTLYF. The DNA read from the CDR3 is TGTGCCAGCAGCCGACAGGGGGCTTCTGGAAATACGCTCTAT.

This clone was counted a few times. Genes and germline are mouse. The read ends 1 residue early relative to the CDR3; the germline J gene fills the gap. This chain joins TRBV19 and TRBJ2-7, with 7 bases that match TRBD1. J lost 3 bases, V lost 7 bases, and 4 bases had no gene match. Germline V gene lookup returns CDR1 FNHDT and CDR2 SITEND (reference sequence). This CDR3 is built from 12 residues. CDR3 sequence reads: CASGGQFYEQYF. The CDR3 DNA, read in part, is TGTGCCAGCGGGGGACAGTTCTATGAACAGTAC.

In regard to this clone: Gene labels here are mouse ones. The read terminates 1 residue before the CDR3 end, so the remaining end is supplied by the germline J gene. This chain uses TRBV20 with TRBJ2-3; D possibly uses TRBD1 or TRBD2 (6 bases each). CDR1 is GFQATS and CDR2 is STVNSAI in the germline V gene. This CDR3 is 14 amino acids long. Trimming stripped 2 bases from V and 1 base from J, with 10 bases between. The CDR3 bases that were read are TGTGGTGCTAGGATGGGGGCAGGTGCAGAAACGCTGTAT. It encodes CGARMGAGAETLY. The entire CDR3 sequence reads CGARMGAGAETLYF.

Remarks on this clone: These gene names are mouse names. The CDR3 end lies 1 residue beyond the end of the read and is filled in from the germline J gene. V and J are TRBV13-2 and TRBJ1-6, with 8 bases aligning to TRBD1. TRBJ1-6 is placed among ORFs of uncertain function. Germline V gene data show CDR1 as NNHNN and CDR2 as SYGAGS (reference sequence). Losses at the gene ends were 5 bases for V and 6 bases for J; bases not matched to a gene: 1. The CDR3 is 13 amino acids. The CDR3 bases that were read are TGTGCCAGCGGGGACAGGGTTAATTCGCCCCTCTAC. Its translation is CASGDRVNSPLY. The full CDR3 protein reads CASGDRVNSPLYF.